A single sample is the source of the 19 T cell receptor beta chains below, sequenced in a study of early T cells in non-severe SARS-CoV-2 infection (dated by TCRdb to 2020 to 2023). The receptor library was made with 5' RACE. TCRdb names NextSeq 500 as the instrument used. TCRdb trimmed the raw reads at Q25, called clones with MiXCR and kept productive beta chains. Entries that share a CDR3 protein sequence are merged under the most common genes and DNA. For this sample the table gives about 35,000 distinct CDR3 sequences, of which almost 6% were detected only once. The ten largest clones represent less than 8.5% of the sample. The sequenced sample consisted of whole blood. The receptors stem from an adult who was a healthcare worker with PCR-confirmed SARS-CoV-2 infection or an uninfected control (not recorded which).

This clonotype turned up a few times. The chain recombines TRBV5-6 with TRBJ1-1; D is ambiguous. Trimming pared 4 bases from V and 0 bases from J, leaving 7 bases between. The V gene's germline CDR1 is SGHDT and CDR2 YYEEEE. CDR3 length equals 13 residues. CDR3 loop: CASSVIVNTEAFF. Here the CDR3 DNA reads TGTGCCAGCAGCGTGATCGTGAACACTGAAGCTTTCTTT.

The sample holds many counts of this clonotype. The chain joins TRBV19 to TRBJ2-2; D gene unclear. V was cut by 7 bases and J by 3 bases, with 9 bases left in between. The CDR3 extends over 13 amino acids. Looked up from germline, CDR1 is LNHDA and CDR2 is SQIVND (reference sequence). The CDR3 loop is CASNGRDTGELFF. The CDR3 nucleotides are TGTGCCAGTAACGGTCGGGACACCGGGGAGCTGTTTTTT.

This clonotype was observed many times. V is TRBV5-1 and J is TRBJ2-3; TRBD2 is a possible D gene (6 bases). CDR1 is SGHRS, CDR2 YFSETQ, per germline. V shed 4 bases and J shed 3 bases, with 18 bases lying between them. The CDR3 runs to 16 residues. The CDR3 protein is CASSQVSGSGTDTQYF. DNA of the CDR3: TGCGCCAGCAGCCAAGTTTCCGGGAGCGGGACAGATACGCAGTATTTT.

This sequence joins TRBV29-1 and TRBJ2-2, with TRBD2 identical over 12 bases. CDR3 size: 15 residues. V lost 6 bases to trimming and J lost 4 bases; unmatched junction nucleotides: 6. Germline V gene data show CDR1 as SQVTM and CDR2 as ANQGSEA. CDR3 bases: TGCAGCGTGACCGGACTAGCGGGACGCACCGGGGAGCTGTTTTTT. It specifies CSVTGLAGRTGELFF.

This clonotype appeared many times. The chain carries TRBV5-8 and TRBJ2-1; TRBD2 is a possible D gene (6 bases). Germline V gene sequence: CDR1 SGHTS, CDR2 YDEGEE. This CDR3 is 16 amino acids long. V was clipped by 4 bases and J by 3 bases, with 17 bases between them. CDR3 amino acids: CASSLTGRGSYNEQFF. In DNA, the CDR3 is TGTGCCAGCAGCCTCACGGGACGGGGGAGCTACAATGAGCAGTTCTTC. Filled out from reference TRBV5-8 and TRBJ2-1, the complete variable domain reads EAGVTQSPTHLIKTRGQQATLRCSPISGHTSVYWYQQALGLGLQFLLWYDEGEERNRGNFPPRFSGRQFPNYSSELNVNALELEDSALYLCASSLTGRGSYNEQFFGPGTRLTVL.

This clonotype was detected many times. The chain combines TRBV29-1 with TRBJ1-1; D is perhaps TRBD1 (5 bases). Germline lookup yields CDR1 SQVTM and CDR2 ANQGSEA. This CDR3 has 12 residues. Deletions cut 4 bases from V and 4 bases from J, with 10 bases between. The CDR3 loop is CSVARDGTEAFF. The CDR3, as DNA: TGCAGCGTTGCCAGGGATGGCACTGAAGCTTTCTTT. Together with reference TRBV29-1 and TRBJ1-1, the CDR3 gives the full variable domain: SAVISQKPSRDICQRGTSLTIQCQVDSQVTMMFWYRQQPGQSLTLIATANQGSEATYESGFVIDKFPISRPNLTFSTLTVSNMSPEDSSIYLCSVARDGTEAFFGQGTRLTVV.

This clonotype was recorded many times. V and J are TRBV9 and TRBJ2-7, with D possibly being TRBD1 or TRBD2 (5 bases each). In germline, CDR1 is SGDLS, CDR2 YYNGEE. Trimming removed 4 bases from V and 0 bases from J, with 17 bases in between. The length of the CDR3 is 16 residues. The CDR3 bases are TGTGCCAGCAGCAGAGACCGGGACCGCTCCTCCTACGAGCAGTACTTC. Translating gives CASSRDRDRSSYEQYF.

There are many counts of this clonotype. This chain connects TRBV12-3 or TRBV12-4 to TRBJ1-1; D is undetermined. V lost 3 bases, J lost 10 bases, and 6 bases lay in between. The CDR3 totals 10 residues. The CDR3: CASSFTRAFF. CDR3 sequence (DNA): TGTGCCAGCAGTTTTACCCGAGCTTTCTTT.

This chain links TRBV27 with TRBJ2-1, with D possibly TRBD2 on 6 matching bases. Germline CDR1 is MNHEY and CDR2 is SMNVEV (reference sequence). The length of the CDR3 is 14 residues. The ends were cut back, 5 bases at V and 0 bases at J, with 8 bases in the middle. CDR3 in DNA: TGTGCCAGCAGTAGGACTAACTCCTACAATGAGCAGTTCTTC. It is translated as CASSRTNSYNEQFF.

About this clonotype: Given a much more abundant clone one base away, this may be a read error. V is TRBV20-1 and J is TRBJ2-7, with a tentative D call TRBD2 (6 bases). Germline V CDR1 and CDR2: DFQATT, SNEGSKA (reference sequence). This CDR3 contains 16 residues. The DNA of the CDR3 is TGCAGTGCTAGAGGGGGGGAGGCAGGGCCCTCCTACGGGCAGTACTTC. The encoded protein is CSARGGEAGPSYGQYF.

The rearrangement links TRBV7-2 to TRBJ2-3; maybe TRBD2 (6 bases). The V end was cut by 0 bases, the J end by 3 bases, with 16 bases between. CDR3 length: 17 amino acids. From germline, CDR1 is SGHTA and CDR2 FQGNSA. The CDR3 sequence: CASSLAAGGGETDTQYF. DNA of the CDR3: TGTGCCAGCAGCTTAGCCGCCGGTGGAGGGGAAACAGATACGCAGTATTTT.

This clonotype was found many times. The CDR3 spells CASSLGGQEETQYF. DNA for the CDR3: TGTGCCAGCAGCCTCGGGGGGCAGGAGGAGACCCAGTACTTC. This chain joins TRBV9 and TRBJ2-5; a possible D gene is TRBD2 (7 bases). CDR1 SGDLS and CDR2 YYNGEE come from the germline V gene. V lost 4 bases to trimming and J lost 5 bases, with 15 bases between them. This CDR3 is built from 14 residues.

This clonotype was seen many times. The CDR3 bases are TGTGCCAGCAGCGTTAACGGGGGATCGAATAATTCACCCCTCCACTTT. This gives the protein CASSVNGGSNNSPLHF. The chain uses TRBV7-2 and TRBJ1-6; TRBD1 might be the D (5 bases). The CDR3 has 16 residues. Trimming cost V 5 bases and J 5 bases, with 16 bases left between them. Germline CDR1 is SGHTA and CDR2 is FQGNSA. Filled out from reference TRBV7-2 and TRBJ1-6, the complete variable domain reads GAGVSQSPSNKVTEKGKDVELRCDPISGHTALYWYRQSLGQGLEFLIYFQGNSAPDKSGLPSDRFSAERTGGSVSTLTIQRTQQEDSAVYLCASSVNGGSNNSPLHFGNGTRLTVT.

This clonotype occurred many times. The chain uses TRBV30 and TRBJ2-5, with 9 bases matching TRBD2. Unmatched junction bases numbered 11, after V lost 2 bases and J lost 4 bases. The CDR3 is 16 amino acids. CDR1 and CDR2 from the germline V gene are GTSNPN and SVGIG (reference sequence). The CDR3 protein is CAWSLGVAGVLETQYF. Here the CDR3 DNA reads TGTGCCTGGAGTTTAGGAGTAGCGGGGGTCTTAGAGACCCAGTACTTC.

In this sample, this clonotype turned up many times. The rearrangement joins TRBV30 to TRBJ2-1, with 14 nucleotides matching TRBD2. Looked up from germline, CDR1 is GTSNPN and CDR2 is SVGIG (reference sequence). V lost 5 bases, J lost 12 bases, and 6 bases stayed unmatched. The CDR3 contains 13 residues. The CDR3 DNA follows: TGTGCCTGGGGGGGACTAGCGGGAGTAGGGCAGTTCTTC. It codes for CAWGGLAGVGQFF.

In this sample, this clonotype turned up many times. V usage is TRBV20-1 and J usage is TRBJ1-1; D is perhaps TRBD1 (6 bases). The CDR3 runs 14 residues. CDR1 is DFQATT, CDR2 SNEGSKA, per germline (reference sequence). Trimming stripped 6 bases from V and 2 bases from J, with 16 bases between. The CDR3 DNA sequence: TGCAGTGCCAGATTGAAGGGGGGAAACACTGAAGCTTTCTTT. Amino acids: CSARLKGGNTEAFF.

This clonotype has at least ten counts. The CDR3 DNA follows: TGTGCCAGTAGCCCCGGGACAGGGGGGCCTGAAGCTTTCTTT. Amino acids: CASSPGTGGPEAFF. The chain is built from TRBV19 and TRBJ1-1; 11 bases align to TRBD1. This CDR3 spans 14 amino acids. J lost 6 bases, V lost 6 bases, and 6 bases had no gene match. In germline, CDR1 is LNHDA, CDR2 SQIVND (reference sequence).

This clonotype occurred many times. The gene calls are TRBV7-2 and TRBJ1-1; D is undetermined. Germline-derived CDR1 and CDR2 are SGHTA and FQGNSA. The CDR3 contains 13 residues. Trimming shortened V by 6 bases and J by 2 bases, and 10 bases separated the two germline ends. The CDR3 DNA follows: TGTGCCAGCAGGTCCGGGATCAACACTGAAGCTTTCTTT. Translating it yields CASRSGINTEAFF.

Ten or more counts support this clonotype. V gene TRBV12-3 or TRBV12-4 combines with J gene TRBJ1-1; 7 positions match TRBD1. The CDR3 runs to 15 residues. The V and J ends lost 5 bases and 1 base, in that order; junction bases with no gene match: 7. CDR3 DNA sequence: TGTGCCAGCAGTAAACCGGGACAGCCGAACACTGAAGCTTTCTTT. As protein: CASSKPGQPNTEAFF.